This T cell receptor (beta chain) is drawn from a study of response to subunit inactivated influenza vaccine. The study's findings and limits: Authors suggested few new T cells are recruited by each seasonal influenza vaccination.

J lost 4 bases, V lost 4 bases, and 4 bases had no gene match. The CDR3 contains 16 residues. Per germline, CDR1 MNHEY and CDR2 SVGAGI. To note about this clonotype: The target antigen is unknown.

TCRdb re-called the RT-PCR reads with MiXCR, one entry per CDR3 protein. This sample has fewer than 250,000 distinct CDR3 sequences, with 13% to 15% found just once. The J gene is TRBJ2-2, the V gene TRBV6-5, with 12 bases that match TRBD2. The clonotype was recovered from a man aged 50 to 59 who received an inactivated influenza vaccine. The sequencing here drew on CD8+ T cells sorted from PBMCs, taken 4 to 6 days after vaccination. CDR3 bases: TGTGCCAGCAGTTTGACTAGCGGGAGTATCACCGGGGAGCTGTTTTTT. Its translation: CASSLTSGSITGELFF.